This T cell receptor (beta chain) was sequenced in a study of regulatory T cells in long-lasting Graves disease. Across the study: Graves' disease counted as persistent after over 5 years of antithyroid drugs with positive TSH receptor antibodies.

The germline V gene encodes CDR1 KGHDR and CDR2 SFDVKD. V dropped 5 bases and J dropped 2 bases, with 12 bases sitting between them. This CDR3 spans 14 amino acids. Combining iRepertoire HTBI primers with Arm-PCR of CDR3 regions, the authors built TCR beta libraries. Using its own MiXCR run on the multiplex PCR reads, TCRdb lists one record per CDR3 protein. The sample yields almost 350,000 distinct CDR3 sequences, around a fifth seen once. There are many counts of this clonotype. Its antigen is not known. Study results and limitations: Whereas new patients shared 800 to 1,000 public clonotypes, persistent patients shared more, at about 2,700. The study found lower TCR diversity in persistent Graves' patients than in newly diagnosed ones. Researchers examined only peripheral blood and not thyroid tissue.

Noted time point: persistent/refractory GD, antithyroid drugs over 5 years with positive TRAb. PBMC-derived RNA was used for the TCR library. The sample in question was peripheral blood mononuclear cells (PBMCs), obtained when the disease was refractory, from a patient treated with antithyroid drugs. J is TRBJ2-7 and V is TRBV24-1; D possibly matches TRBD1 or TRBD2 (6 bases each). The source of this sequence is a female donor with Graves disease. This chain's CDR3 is CATSGGAPPYEQYF. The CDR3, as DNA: TGTGCCACCAGTGGGGGGGCGCCCCCCTACGAGCAGTACTTC.